This T cell receptor (beta chain) stems from a study of OX40 agonist ivuxolimab in advanced cancers. Study findings and constraints: Expanded clones were, on average, more numerous in CD8+ T cells than in CD4+.

The V end was cut by 3 bases, the J end by 3 bases, with 5 bases between. Germline CDR1 reads MGHDK; CDR2 reads SYGVNS. The CDR3 loop spans 12 amino acids. This clone appeared a few times. What it binds is not known. TCRdb's table, derived via immunoSEQ multiplex PCR, lists solely in-frame clones and lacks some. In the table there are tens of thousands of clones, approximately 88% of which are singletons. The TCR originated in an adult with an advanced solid tumor such as melanoma, head and neck, liver or kidney cancer. The rearrangement links TRBV25-1 to TRBJ1-1; D ambiguous. This specimen was CD4+ or CD8+ T cells sorted from blood, taken in a trial of the OX40 agonist ivuxolimab. The CDR3 spells CASSEWDTEAFF. CDR3 nucleotides: TGTGCCAGCAGTGAGTGGGACACTGAAGCTTTCTTT.